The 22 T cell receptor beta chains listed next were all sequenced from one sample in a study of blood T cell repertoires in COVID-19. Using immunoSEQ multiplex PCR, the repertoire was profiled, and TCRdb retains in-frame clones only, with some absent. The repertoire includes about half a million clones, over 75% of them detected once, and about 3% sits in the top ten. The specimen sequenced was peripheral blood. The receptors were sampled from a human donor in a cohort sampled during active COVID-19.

CDR3 amino acids: CSVGSGAKGVNTGELFF. The CDR3 nucleotides are TGCAGCGTTGGTAGCGGAGCAAAGGGAGTGAACACCGGGGAGCTGTTTTTT. This chain joins TRBV29-1 and TRBJ2-2, with a tentative D call TRBD2 (6 bases). This CDR3 has 17 amino acids. Deletions cut 4 bases from V and 1 base from J, with 19 bases between. The germline gives CDR1 SQVTM, CDR2 ANQGSEA.

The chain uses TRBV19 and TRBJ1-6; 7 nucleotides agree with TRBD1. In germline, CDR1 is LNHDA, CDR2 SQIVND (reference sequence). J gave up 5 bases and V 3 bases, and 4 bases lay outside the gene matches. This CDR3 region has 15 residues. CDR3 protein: CASSIRQGDNSPLHF. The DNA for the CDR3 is TGTGCCAGTAGTATCCGGCAGGGGGATAATTCACCCCTCCACTTT.

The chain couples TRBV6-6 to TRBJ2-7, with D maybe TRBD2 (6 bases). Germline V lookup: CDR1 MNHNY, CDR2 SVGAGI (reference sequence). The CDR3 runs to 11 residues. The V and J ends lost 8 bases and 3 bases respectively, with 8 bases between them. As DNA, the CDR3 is TGTGCCAGCCGGGGACTCTACGAGCAGTACTTC. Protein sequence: CASRGLYEQYF.

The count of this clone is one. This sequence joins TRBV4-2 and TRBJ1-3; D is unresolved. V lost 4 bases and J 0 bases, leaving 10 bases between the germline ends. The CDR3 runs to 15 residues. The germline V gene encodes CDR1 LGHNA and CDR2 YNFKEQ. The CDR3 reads CASSRVEDSGNTIYF. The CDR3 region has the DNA TGTGCCAGCAGCCGCGTCGAAGACTCTGGAAACACCATATATTTT.

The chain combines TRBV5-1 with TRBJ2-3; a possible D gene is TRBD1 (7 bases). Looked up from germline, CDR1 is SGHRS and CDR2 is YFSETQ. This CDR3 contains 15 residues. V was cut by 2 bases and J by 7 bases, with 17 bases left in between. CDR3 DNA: TGCGCCAGCAGCTTAGGACAGGTCGGAGGGAATACGCAGTATTTT. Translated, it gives CASSLGQVGGNTQYF.

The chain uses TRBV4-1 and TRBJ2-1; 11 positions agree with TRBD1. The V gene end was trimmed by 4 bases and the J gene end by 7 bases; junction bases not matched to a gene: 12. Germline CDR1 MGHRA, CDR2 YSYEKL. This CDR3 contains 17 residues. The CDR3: CASSPPGTGGGLNEQFF. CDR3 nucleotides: TGCGCCAGCAGCCCTCCCGGGACAGGGGGGGGTTTGAATGAGCAGTTCTTC.

The CDR3 spells CASSKDRYNEQFF. The CDR3 DNA reads as TGTGCCAGCAGCAAGGACAGGTACAATGAGCAGTTCTTC. The V and J genes are TRBV5-8 and TRBJ2-1; 7 bases are a match to TRBD1. Germline V gene sequence: CDR1 SGHTS, CDR2 YDEGEE. With 4 bases clipped from V and 4 bases from J, the junction kept 2 bases outside the gene matches. This CDR3 has 13 amino acids.

The CDR3 protein is CASSSGTGSWTEQFF. The DNA for the CDR3 is TGTGCCAGCAGCTCCGGGACAGGGAGTTGGACGGAGCAGTTCTTC. The V call is TRBV7-3, the J call TRBJ2-1; 9 bases match TRBD1. V gave up 4 bases and J gave up 10 bases; unmatched junction bases: 11. Germline V lookup: CDR1 SGHTA, CDR2 FQGTGA. The CDR3 is made up of 15 amino acids. The full variable domain, rest sourced from reference TRBV7-3 and TRBJ2-1, is GAGVSQTPSNKVTEKGKYVELRCDPISGHTALYWYRQSLGQGPEFLIYFQGTGAADDSGLPNDRFFAVRPEGSVSTLKIQRTERGDSAVYLCASSSGTGSWTEQFFGPGTRLTVL.

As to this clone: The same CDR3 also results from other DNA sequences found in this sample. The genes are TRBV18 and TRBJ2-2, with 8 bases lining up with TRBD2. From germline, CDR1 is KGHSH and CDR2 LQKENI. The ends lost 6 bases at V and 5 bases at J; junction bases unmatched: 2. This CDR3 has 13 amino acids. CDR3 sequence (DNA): TGTGCCAGCTCCCCGGGGGGGACCGGGGAGCTGTTTTTT. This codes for CASSPGGTGELFF.

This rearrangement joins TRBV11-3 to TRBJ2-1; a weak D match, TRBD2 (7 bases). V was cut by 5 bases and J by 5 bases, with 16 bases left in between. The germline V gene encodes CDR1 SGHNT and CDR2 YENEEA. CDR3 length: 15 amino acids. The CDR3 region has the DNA TGTGCCAGCAGCCCCGGGGGCGGGAGCCACAATGAGCAGTTCTTC. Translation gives CASSPGGGSHNEQFF.

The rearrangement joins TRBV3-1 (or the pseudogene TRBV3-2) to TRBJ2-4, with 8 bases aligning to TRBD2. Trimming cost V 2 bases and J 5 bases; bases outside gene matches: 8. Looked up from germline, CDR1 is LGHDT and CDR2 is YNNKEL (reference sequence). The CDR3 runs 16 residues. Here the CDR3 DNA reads TGTGCCAGCAGCCAACTAGCGGGCACGCCCCAAAACATTCAGTACTTC. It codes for CASSQLAGTPQNIQYF.

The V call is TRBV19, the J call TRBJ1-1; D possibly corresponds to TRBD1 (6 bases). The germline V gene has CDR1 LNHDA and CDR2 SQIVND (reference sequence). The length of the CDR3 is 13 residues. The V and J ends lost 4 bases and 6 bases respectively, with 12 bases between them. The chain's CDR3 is CASSTLGQSEAFF. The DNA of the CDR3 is TGTGCCAGTAGTACCCTGGGACAATCTGAAGCTTTCTTT.

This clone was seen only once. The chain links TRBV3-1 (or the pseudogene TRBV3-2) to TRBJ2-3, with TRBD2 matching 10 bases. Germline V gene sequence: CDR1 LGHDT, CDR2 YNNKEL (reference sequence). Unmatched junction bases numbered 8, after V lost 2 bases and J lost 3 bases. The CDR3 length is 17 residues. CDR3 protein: CASSQFGLADPTDTQYF. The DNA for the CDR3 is TGTGCCAGCAGCCAATTCGGACTAGCGGACCCTACAGATACGCAGTATTTT.

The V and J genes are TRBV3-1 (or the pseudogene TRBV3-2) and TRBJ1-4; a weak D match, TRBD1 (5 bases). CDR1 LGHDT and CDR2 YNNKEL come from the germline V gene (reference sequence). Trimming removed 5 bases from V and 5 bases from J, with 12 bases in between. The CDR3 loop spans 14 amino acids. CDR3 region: CASSGRGLNEKLFF. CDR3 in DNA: TGTGCCAGCAGCGGGCGGGGACTGAATGAAAAACTGTTTTTT.

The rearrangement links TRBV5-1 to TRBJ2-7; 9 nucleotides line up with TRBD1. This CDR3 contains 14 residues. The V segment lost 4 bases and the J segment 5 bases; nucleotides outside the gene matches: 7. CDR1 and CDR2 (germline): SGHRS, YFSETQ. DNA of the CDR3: TGCGCCAGCAGCCCCTGGGACAGGGACGACGAGCAGTACTTC. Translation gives CASSPWDRDDEQYF.

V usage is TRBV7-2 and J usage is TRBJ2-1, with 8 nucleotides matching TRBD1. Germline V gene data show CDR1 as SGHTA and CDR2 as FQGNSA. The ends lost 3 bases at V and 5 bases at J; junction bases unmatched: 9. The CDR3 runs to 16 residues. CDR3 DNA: TGTGCCAGCAGCTTTCGACAGGGGTTAAGGAACAATGAGCAGTTCTTC. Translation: CASSFRQGLRNNEQFF.

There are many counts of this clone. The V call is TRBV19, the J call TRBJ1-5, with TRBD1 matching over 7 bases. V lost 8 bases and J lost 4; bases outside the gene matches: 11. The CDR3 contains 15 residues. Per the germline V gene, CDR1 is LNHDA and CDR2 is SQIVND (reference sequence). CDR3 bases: TGTGCCAGTCATCGACAGGGCCTCACTAATCAGCCCCAGCATTTT. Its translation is CASHRQGLTNQPQHF.

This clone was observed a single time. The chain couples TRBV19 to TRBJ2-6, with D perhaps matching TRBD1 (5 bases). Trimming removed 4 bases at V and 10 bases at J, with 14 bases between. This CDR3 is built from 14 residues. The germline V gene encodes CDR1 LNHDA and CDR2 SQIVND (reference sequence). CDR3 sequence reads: CASSTRDSSNVLTF. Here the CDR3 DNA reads TGTGCCAGTAGTACGCGCGACAGTTCGAACGTCCTGACTTTC.

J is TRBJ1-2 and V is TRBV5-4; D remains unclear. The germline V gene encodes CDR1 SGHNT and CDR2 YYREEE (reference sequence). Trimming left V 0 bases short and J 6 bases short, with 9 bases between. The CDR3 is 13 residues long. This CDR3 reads CASSLETRNGYTF. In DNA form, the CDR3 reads TGTGCCAGCAGCTTGGAGACACGAAATGGCTACACCTTC.

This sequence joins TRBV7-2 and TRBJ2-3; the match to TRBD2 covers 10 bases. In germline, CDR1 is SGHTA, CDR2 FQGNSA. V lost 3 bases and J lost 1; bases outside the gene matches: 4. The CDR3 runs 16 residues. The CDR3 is CASSFSGRARTDTQYF. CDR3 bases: TGTGCCAGCAGCTTCAGCGGGAGGGCCCGCACAGATACGCAGTATTTT.

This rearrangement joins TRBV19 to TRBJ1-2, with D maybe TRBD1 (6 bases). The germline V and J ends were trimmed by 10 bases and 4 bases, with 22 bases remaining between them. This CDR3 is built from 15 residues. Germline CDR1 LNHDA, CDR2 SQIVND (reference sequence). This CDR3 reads CATGQFSRGAYGYTF. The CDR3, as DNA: TGTGCCACCGGACAGTTCTCACGTGGGGCCTATGGCTACACCTTC.

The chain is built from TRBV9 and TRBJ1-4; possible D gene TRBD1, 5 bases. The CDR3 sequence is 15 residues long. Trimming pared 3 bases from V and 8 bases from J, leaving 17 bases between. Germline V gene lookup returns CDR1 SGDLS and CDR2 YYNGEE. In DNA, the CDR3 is TGTGCCAGCAGCGCTAGGACCAACAAGGGGGAAAAACTGTTTTTT. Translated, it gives CASSARTNKGEKLFF.